One sample yielded the 3 T cell receptor beta chains listed below, sequenced in a study of blood T cell repertoires in COVID-19. This table comes from immunoSEQ multiplex PCR, and its TCRdb copy is limited to in-frame clones, with some not included. The sample yields under 300,000 clones, around 87% seen once. The sequenced sample consisted of peripheral blood. These receptors were collected from a woman in her 70s with active or convalescent COVID-19.

The rearrangement links TRBV10-2 to TRBJ1-3, with 7 bases that match TRBD1. V dropped 6 bases and J dropped 1; count of bases not matched to a gene: 6. CDR3 size: 15 residues. CDR1 and CDR2 from the germline V gene are WSHSY and SAAADI. CDR3 sequence: CASSERQGSGNTIYF. The CDR3 DNA sequence: TGCGCCAGCAGCGAACGACAGGGATCTGGAAACACCATATATTTT.

V gene TRBV1 combines with J gene TRBJ2-5; TRBD2, the table's D call, was not compared with the DNA. TRBV1 counts as a pseudogene. CDR3 length equals 17 residues. The CDR3 nucleotides read TGCACCAGCAGCCAGGTTCATCGGCGGGGGAAGGGAGAGACCCAGTACTTC. Translated, it gives CTSSQVHRRGKGETQYF.

This chain connects TRBV19 to TRBJ1-5; D possibly corresponds to TRBD1 (6 bases). CDR1 is LNHDA and CDR2 is SQIVND in the germline V gene (reference sequence). CDR3 length: 13 amino acids. Trimming stripped 5 bases from V and 8 bases from J, with 13 bases between. CDR3 amino acids: CASSVQGREPQHF. CDR3 coding DNA: TGTGCCAGTAGTGTACAGGGCCGGGAGCCCCAGCATTTT.